Following are 23 T cell receptor beta chains from one sample sequenced in a study of OX40 agonist ivuxolimab in advanced cancers. The data were produced by immunoSEQ multiplex PCR, yet TCRdb's version contains in-frame clones alone and is incomplete. The sample consists of 75,000 to 100,000 clones, under 95% of them appearing once. This material consisted of CD4+ or CD8+ T cells sorted from blood, taken in a trial of the OX40 agonist ivuxolimab. The source of these receptors is an adult with an advanced solid tumor such as melanoma, head and neck, liver or kidney cancer.

This clone occurred once. The V call is TRBV10-3, the J call TRBJ2-7; D perhaps matches TRBD1 (5 bases). The ends were cut back, 6 bases at V and 5 bases at J, with 14 bases in the middle. CDR3 length equals 13 residues. Germline CDR1 reads ENHRY; CDR2 reads SYGVKD. CDR3 bases: TGTGCCATCAGGGACCATATAGGGGACGAGCAGTACTTC. Its protein is CAIRDHIGDEQYF.

The chain recombines TRBV5-1 with TRBJ1-1; a possible D gene is TRBD1 (5 bases). Looked up from germline, CDR1 is SGHRS and CDR2 is YFSETQ. With 4 bases removed from V and 0 bases from J, the gap between germline ends came to 10 bases. The CDR3 covers 14 residues. In DNA, the CDR3 is TGCGCCAGCAGCACGGGACGTTTGAACACTGAAGCTTTCTTT. It codes for CASSTGRLNTEAFF.

This rearrangement joins TRBV5-1 to TRBJ1-4; 8 nucleotides agree with TRBD1. Trimming removed 3 bases from V and 5 bases from J; junction bases left unmatched: 6. The CDR3 is made up of 15 amino acids. Per the germline V gene, CDR1 is SGHRS and CDR2 is YFSETQ. In nucleotides, the CDR3 is TGCGCCAGCAGCTCCAGGACAGGGATAAATGAAAAACTGTTTTTT. Translation gives CASSSRTGINEKLFF.

V is TRBV27 and J is TRBJ2-7, with 9 bases that match TRBD1. Germline lookup yields CDR1 MNHEY and CDR2 SMNVEV (reference sequence). The junction had 8 bases not matched to a gene; V was cut back by 8 bases and J by 3 bases. The CDR3 has 14 residues. The CDR3 coding sequence is TGTGCCAGCGGCCTGGGACAGGGTTACTACGAGCAGTACTTC. Translation gives CASGLGQGYYEQYF.

The V gene is TRBV7-8, the J gene TRBJ2-7; 8 nucleotides agree with TRBD1. Germline V gives CDR1 SGHVS, CDR2 FQNEAQ. This CDR3 has 14 residues. The V gene end was trimmed by 3 bases and the J gene end by 4 bases; junction bases not matched to a gene: 5. Here the CDR3 reads CASSFAGGAYEQYF. The CDR3 DNA follows: TGTGCCAGCAGCTTCGCAGGGGGCGCTTACGAGCAGTACTTC.

This clone has just one count. The rearrangement links TRBV6-5 to TRBJ2-1, with TRBD1 identical over 9 bases. V lost 3 bases to trimming and J lost 10 bases; unmatched junction nucleotides: 4. The V gene's germline CDR1 is MNHEY and CDR2 SVGAGI. The CDR3 has 13 residues. Here the CDR3 reads CASSYGDRAEQFF. The CDR3 DNA follows: TGTGCCAGCAGTTATGGGGACAGGGCGGAGCAGTTCTTC.

CDR3 DNA sequence: TGTGCCAGCAGTTACCGAGCACAGGGTATGGATGGCTACACCTTC. It translates to CASSYRAQGMDGYTF. The chain combines TRBV6-5 with TRBJ1-2, with D perhaps TRBD1 (6 bases). Germline CDR1 MNHEY, CDR2 SVGAGI. V was trimmed by 2 bases and J by 6 bases, leaving 16 bases between them. The CDR3 is 15 amino acids.

The rearrangement joins TRBV27 to TRBJ2-1, with 12 nucleotides matching TRBD2. Germline V gives CDR1 MNHEY, CDR2 SMNVEV (reference sequence). With V trimmed by 10 bases and J by 7 bases, 5 bases remained unmatched. This CDR3 is 13 amino acids long. The CDR3 loop reads CATSGGAGNEQFF. The CDR3, as DNA: TGTGCCACTAGCGGGGGGGCCGGGAATGAGCAGTTCTTC.

This sequence joins TRBV10-2 and TRBJ1-5; TRBD1 matches 9 bases. J gave up 5 bases and V 4 bases, and 0 bases lay outside the gene matches. Germline V CDR1 and CDR2: WSHSY, SAAADI. The CDR3 consists of 13 residues. The CDR3 region has the DNA TGCGCCAGCAGTGGGACAGGGGATCAGCCCCAGCATTTT. Protein sequence: CASSGTGDQPQHF.

The V and J genes are TRBV6-1 and TRBJ1-3; 9 bases agree with TRBD1. There are 15 residues in the CDR3. The germline V gene encodes CDR1 MNHNS and CDR2 SASEGT. V was clipped by 9 bases and J by 4 bases; unmatched bases: 10. The CDR3 region has the DNA TGTGCCAGTAGGGACAGGGCGTTTGCAGGAAACACCATATATTTT. This encodes CASRDRAFAGNTIYF.

In DNA form, the CDR3 reads TGCGCCAGCAGCCAAGGGGAGGGGAATGAGCAGTACTTC. As protein: CASSQGEGNEQYF. The gene calls are TRBV4-1 and TRBJ2-7, with TRBD2 matching 7 bases. The V and J ends lost 1 base and 7 bases, in that order; junction bases with no gene match: 4. The germline V gene has CDR1 MGHRA and CDR2 YSYEKL. The CDR3 is 13 amino acids.

The genes are TRBV27 and TRBJ2-1; TRBD1 matches 8 bases. V dropped 3 bases and J dropped 8; count of bases not matched to a gene: 12. This CDR3 is 16 amino acids long. Germline assignment: CDR1 MNHEY and CDR2 SMNVEV (reference sequence). The CDR3 here is CASSFRGQALVDEQFF. Here the CDR3 DNA reads TGTGCCAGCAGTTTCCGGGGACAGGCCCTAGTGGATGAGCAGTTCTTC.

The gene calls are TRBV28 and TRBJ1-6; D gene uncertain. This CDR3 has 16 amino acids. Trimming removed 0 bases at V and 7 bases at J, with 13 bases between. From germline, CDR1 is MDHEN and CDR2 SYDVKM. CDR3 bases: TGTGCCAGCAGTTTATGGGCTGGCCAAAGGAATTCACCCCTCCACTTT. This translates into CASSLWAGQRNSPLHF.

The rearrangement links TRBV10-3 to TRBJ2-7; D not resolved. Germline CDR1 ENHRY, CDR2 SYGVKD. The CDR3 consists of 13 residues. The V end was cut by 0 bases, the J end by 3 bases, with 6 bases between. The CDR3 DNA follows: TGTGCCATCAGTGAGTCACCTAACTACGAGCAGTACTTC. This gives the protein CAISESPNYEQYF.

The V gene is TRBV4-3, the J gene TRBJ2-1; either TRBD1 or TRBD2 may fit D (5 bases each). Germline V lookup: CDR1 LGHNA, CDR2 YSLEER. This CDR3 is 16 amino acids long. V was pared by 2 bases and J by 4 bases, with 15 bases between. The CDR3 nucleotides are TGCGCCAGCAGCCAAATGGATACCGGGGCATACAATGAGCAGTTCTTC. This codes for CASSQMDTGAYNEQFF.

The rearrangement links TRBV4-1 to TRBJ2-5; D perhaps matches TRBD2 (7 bases). Trimming took off 4 bases at V and 5 bases at J, with 17 bases between the two ends. Germline CDR1 reads MGHRA; CDR2 reads YSYEKL. The CDR3 loop spans 15 amino acids. The CDR3 nucleotides read TGCGCCAGCAGCCCTAAGAGGGGGGGAGTGGAGACCCAGTACTTC. This gives the protein CASSPKRGGVETQYF.

Points on this clone: The same CDR3 also results from other DNA sequences found in this sample. V is TRBV7-8 and J is TRBJ1-1; D unclear. Trimming stripped 1 base from V and 9 bases from J, with 9 bases between. The V gene's germline CDR1 is SGHVS and CDR2 FQNEAQ. CDR3 length: 12 residues. DNA for the CDR3: TGTGCCAGCAGCTTAGAGAGCGTAAAAGCTTTCTTT. Translated: CASSLESVKAFF.

The CDR3 DNA sequence: TGTGCCAGCAGTTCCGGGACAGGGTCATATGGCTACACCTTC. Residues: CASSSGTGSYGYTF. V usage is TRBV6-4 and J usage is TRBJ1-2; 9 bases are shared with TRBD1. This CDR3 has 14 residues. CDR1 is MRHNA, CDR2 SNTAGT, per germline. Losses at the gene ends were 5 bases for V and 5 bases for J; bases not matched to a gene: 6.

For this clone: A read error may produce the germline difference seen at one junction end. V is TRBV5-6 and J is TRBJ2-3, with unresolved D. This CDR3 is 15 amino acids long. Germline assignment: CDR1 SGHDT and CDR2 YYEEEE. CDR3 coding DNA: TGTGCCAGCGGCTTCGCCTCGCCTAGCACAGATACGCAGTATTTT. This translates into CASGFASPSTDTQYF.

The chain is built from TRBV9 and TRBJ1-6, with unresolved D. Trimming pared 4 bases from V and 0 bases from J, leaving 14 bases between. The germline gives CDR1 SGDLS, CDR2 YYNGEE. The CDR3 loop spans 17 amino acids. The CDR3 spells CASSPEGPSSYNSPLHF. CDR3 in DNA: TGTGCCAGCAGCCCTGAGGGCCCGAGCTCCTATAATTCACCCCTCCACTTT.

The chain joins TRBV13 to TRBJ2-7, with D perhaps matching TRBD1 (5 bases). The V end lost 4 bases, the J end lost 2 bases, and 6 bases lay between the germline ends. Germline CDR1 is PRHDT and CDR2 is FYEKMQ (reference sequence). This CDR3 contains 12 residues. CDR3 sequence (DNA): TGTGCCAGCAGCTGGGGCCCCTACGAGCAGTACTTC. Protein product: CASSWGPYEQYF.

This sequence joins TRBV6-5 and TRBJ1-1; a possible D gene is TRBD1 (6 bases). Trimming removed 5 bases from V and 1 base from J, with 11 bases in between. Germline V gene lookup returns CDR1 MNHEY and CDR2 SVGAGI. The CDR3 length is 14 residues. CDR3 in amino acids: CASSKPTGNTEAFF. The CDR3 nucleotides read TGTGCCAGCAGTAAACCGACAGGGAACACTGAAGCTTTCTTT.

The V call is TRBV30, the J call TRBJ1-1, with D maybe TRBD1 (6 bases). The V end lost 2 bases, the J end lost 5 bases, and 15 bases lay between the germline ends. This CDR3 contains 14 residues. The V gene's germline CDR1 is GTSNPN and CDR2 SVGIG (reference sequence). DNA of the CDR3: TGTGCCTGGAGTTTCGAGGGGGGGGAGACTGAAGCTTTCTTT. Translation: CAWSFEGGETEAFF.